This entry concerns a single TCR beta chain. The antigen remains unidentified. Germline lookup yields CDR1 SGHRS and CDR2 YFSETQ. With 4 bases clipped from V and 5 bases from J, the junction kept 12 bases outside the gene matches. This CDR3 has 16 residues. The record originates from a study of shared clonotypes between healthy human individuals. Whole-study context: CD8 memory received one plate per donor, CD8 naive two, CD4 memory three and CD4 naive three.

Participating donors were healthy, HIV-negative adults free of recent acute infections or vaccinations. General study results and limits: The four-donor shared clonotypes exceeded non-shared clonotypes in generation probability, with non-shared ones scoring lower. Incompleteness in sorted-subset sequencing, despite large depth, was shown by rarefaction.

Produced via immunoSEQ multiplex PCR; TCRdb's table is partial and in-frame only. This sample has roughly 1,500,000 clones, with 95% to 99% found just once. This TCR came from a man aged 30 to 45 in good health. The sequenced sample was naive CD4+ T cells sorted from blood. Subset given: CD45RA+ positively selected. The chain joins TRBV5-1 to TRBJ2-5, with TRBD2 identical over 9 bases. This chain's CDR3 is CASSPSGRFGVETQYF. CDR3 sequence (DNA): TGCGCCAGCAGCCCCAGCGGGAGGTTCGGGGTTGAGACCCAGTACTTC.